Below, 7 T cell receptor beta chains from the same sample are listed, as sequenced in a study of blood T cell repertoires in COVID-19. Repertoires were generated with immunoSEQ multiplex PCR, while TCRdb's copy carries only in-frame clones and drops some. The data show about 200,000 clones, over 80% seen once. Material for sequencing was peripheral blood. The receptor set was obtained from a middle-aged man with acute or convalescent COVID-19.

This chain connects TRBV5-1 to TRBJ2-5; 8 bases line up with TRBD2. The CDR3 is made up of 14 amino acids. Germline CDR1 and CDR2: SGHRS and YFSETQ. V lost 4 bases and J lost 5; bases outside the gene matches: 7. CDR3 loop: CASSDPGGDETQYF. The CDR3, as DNA: TGCGCCAGCAGCGACCCGGGAGGGGACGAGACCCAGTACTTC. The variable domain in full, with the rest retrieved from reference TRBV5-1 and TRBJ2-5, is KAGVTQTPRYLIKTRGQQVTLSCSPISGHRSVSWYQQTPGQGLQFLFEYFSETQRNKGNFPGRFSGRQFSNSRSEMNVSTLELGDSALYLCASSDPGGDETQYFGPGTRLLVL.

This chain joins TRBV19 and TRBJ2-1; D call uncertain. Trimming took off 1 base at V and 6 bases at J, with 7 bases between the two ends. CDR3 length equals 13 residues. The germline V gene has CDR1 LNHDA and CDR2 SQIVND (reference sequence). In nucleotides, the CDR3 is TGTGCCAGTAGTATAGGTCCCTTCAATGAGCAGTTCTTC. This translates into CASSIGPFNEQFF.

The gene calls are TRBV7-6 and TRBJ2-2, with TRBD1 identical over 7 bases. Per the germline V gene, CDR1 is SGHVS and CDR2 is FNYEAQ. V shed 4 bases and J 7 bases; nucleotides not matched to a gene: 12. There are 16 residues in the CDR3. This CDR3 is CASSSPWEGGFGELFF. Written as DNA, the CDR3 is TGTGCCAGCAGCTCCCCTTGGGAAGGGGGCTTCGGGGAGCTGTTTTTT.

V and J are TRBV6-2 or TRBV6-3 and TRBJ2-2, with D possibly being TRBD2 (6 bases). With 5 bases removed from V and 6 bases from J, the gap between germline ends came to 13 bases. Per germline, CDR1 MNHEY and CDR2 SVGEGT. This CDR3 is built from 14 residues. The CDR3 DNA reads TGTGCCAGCAGTCCCCGTGGAGGGCCCGGGGAGCTGTTTTTT. It codes for CASSPRGGPGELFF.

The CDR3 DNA reads as TGTGCCAGCAGCTTAGTTGAAGGACAGCAATATGGCTACACCTTC. Translating it yields CASSLVEGQQYGYTF. V is TRBV7-2 and J is TRBJ1-2, with D perhaps matching TRBD1 (6 bases). CDR3 length: 15 residues. Germline V lookup: CDR1 SGHTA, CDR2 FQGNSA. V lost 1 base, J lost 5 bases, and 14 bases lay in between. Supplemented by reference TRBV7-2 and TRBJ1-2, the full variable domain reads GAGVSQSPSNKVTEKGKDVELRCDPISGHTALYWYRQSLGQGLEFLIYFQGNSAPDKSGLPSDRFSAERTGGSVSTLTIQRTQQEDSAVYLCASSLVEGQQYGYTFGSGTRLTVV.

Regarding this clone: At one end, the junction sequence differs from germline, possibly due to a read error. The CDR3 bases are TGTGCCAGCAGCTTAGGGGTCTTGCGGACAGGAAGATCCTGGGGCCGGGCCCACGTCCTGACTTTC. Translated: CASSLGVLRTGRSWGRAHVLTF. This chain connects TRBV7-6 to TRBJ2-6; TRBD1 matches 7 bases. This CDR3 is built from 22 residues. Looked up from germline, CDR1 is SGHVS and CDR2 is FNYEAQ.

V usage is TRBV3-1 (or the pseudogene TRBV3-2) and J usage is TRBJ1-6; TRBD1 agrees at 7 bases. V was clipped by 1 base and J by 7 bases; unmatched bases: 4. The CDR3 has 15 amino acids. CDR1 is LGHDT and CDR2 is YNNKEL in the germline V gene (reference sequence). The DNA of the CDR3 is TGTGCCAGCAGCCAAGTGGCCAGGGGGAATTCACCCCTCCACTTT. Residues: CASSQVARGNSPLHF.